This TCR beta chain was captured by sequencing in a study of blood T cell repertoires in COVID-19. In the study overall: T cells, B-cell-depleted T cells, or PBMCs supplied cDNA or gDNA.

Original handling: The authors estimated nucleated cell counts from reference gene primer amplification. Clones were sequenced by immunoSEQ multiplex PCR, and TCRdb holds only the in-frame ones, with some missing. V and J calls and clone size are copied from that table; D and trimming were computed from the DNA. The sample lists nearly 400,000 clones, about nine tenths seen once, with 1.5% to 2% in the top ten. Each participant's cohort was designated according to participant-reported clinical history. The sample comprised PBMCs or T cells enriched from blood (not recorded which). The sequence was obtained from a young woman who had recovered from COVID-19.

As DNA, the CDR3 is TGTGCCAGCAGCTTAGTTCCGGGACAGGGGCCCCAAGCTGAAGCTTTCTTT. Its protein is CASSLVPGQGPQAEAFF. The chain is built from TRBV7-2 and TRBJ1-1, with 10 bases matching TRBD1. Per the germline V gene, CDR1 is SGHTA and CDR2 is FQGNSA. The CDR3 covers 17 residues. The V and J ends lost 1 base and 6 bases, in that order; junction bases with no gene match: 11.